One sample yielded the 2 T cell receptor beta chains listed below, sequenced in a study of shared clonotypes between healthy human individuals. Terminally differentiated effector memory CD45RA+ cells were left out of the naive CD8 fraction, which was CD45RO-negative and positively selected for CCR7. Sequencing used immunoSEQ multiplex PCR; TCRdb keeps in-frame clones, though not all of them. In the table there are about 2.1 million clones, around 93% of which are singletons. Source material: naive CD8+ T cells from PBMCs. The receptors shown here come from a man aged 18 to 30 in good health. Some clones in this sample may be carry-over from other donors' samples.

The chain uses TRBV19 and TRBJ2-7; 8 nucleotides align to TRBD2. Germline V gives CDR1 LNHDA, CDR2 SQIVND (reference sequence). V shed 2 bases, J shed 3 bases, and the junction held 9 bases outside the gene matches. The CDR3 extends over 16 amino acids. The CDR3 sequence is CASSIIAGGPFYEQYF. In DNA form, the CDR3 reads TGTGCCAGTAGTATAATTGCGGGAGGCCCCTTCTACGAGCAGTACTTC.

V gene TRBV27 combines with J gene TRBJ1-2; 9 nucleotides match TRBD1. The CDR3 has 13 residues. The V and J ends lost 3 bases and 11 bases, in that order; junction bases with no gene match: 7. The germline CDR1 and CDR2 sequences are MNHEY and SMNVEV (reference sequence). CDR3: CASSFLRDRVYTF. CDR3 coding DNA: TGTGCCAGCAGTTTTCTCCGGGACAGGGTGTACACCTTC.